This is a list of T cell receptor beta chains from one sample in a study of early T cells in non-severe SARS-CoV-2 infection. TCRdb re-derived calls from the 5' RACE reads in MiXCR, one entry per CDR3 protein. This table has 20,000 to 30,000 distinct CDR3 sequences, about 4.6% appearing once. The material sequenced was whole blood. The receptors shown here come from an adult who was a healthcare worker with PCR-confirmed SARS-CoV-2 infection or an uninfected control (not recorded which). CDR3s include the opening cysteine and the closing phenylalanine or tryptophan. A D gene is named only where the DNA matches it firmly. Part of the rows lack a size; the others show once, few, many or a class for expanded clones.

clone_size	v_call	j_call	d_call	cdr3_nt	cdr3_aa
medium-sized	TRBV29-1	TRBJ2-7	TRBD1	TGCAGCGCTCGGACAGGGGACTCCTACGAGCAGTACTTC	CSARTGDSYEQYF
many	TRBV10-3	TRBJ2-7	TRBD2	TGTGCCATCAGTGGCGCGGGGGGAGAAGACGAGCAGTACTTC	CAISGAGGEDEQYF
many	TRBV4-2	TRBJ2-1	TRBD1	TGTGCCAGCAGCCAAGGGGGACAGGGGACCCAGCAGTTCTTC	CASSQGGQGTQQFF
many	TRBV4-3	TRBJ2-7	TRBD2	TGCGCCAGCAGCCAAATGACTAGCGGGCTCTCCTACGAGCAGTACTTC	CASSQMTSGLSYEQYF
many	TRBV29-1	TRBJ2-1	TRBD2	TGCAGCGTATCTAGCGGGAGAAATGAGCAGTTCTTC	CSVSSGRNEQFF
many	TRBV25-1	TRBJ1-1	-	TGTGCCAGCAGTCAGGGTAGAGCTTTCTTT	CASSQGRAFF
many	TRBV2	TRBJ2-3	-	TGTGCCAGCAGCCTGCCTACGGGAACAGGGAGCACAGATACGCAGTATTTT	CASSLPTGTGSTDTQYF
-	TRBV5-4	TRBJ2-1	TRBD2	TGTGCCAGCAGCTGGGACTACTCCTCAGGAGCGTTCTTC	CASSWDYSSGAFF
-	TRBV11-2	TRBJ2-2	TRBD1	TGTGCCAGCAGCCGGGACAGGGGGAATACGAACGGGGAGCTGTTTTTT	CASSRDRGNTNGELFF
many	TRBV7-2	TRBJ2-1	TRBD2	TGTGCCAGCAGCCTGCTAGCGGGCAATGAGCAGTTCTTC	CASSLLAGNEQFF
few	TRBV29-1	TRBJ2-2	TRBD1	TGCAGCGTTGAAGATCCGTCCCAGGGGGTAACCGGGGAGCTGTTTTTT	CSVEDPSQGVTGELFF
-	TRBV10-3	TRBJ2-1	-	TGTGCCACCAAAGCTACCTACAATGAGCAGTTCTTC	CATKATYNEQFF
many	TRBV20-1	TRBJ2-2	-	TGCAGTGCCCCGGAACGGGGGGCTAGCGGGGAGCTGTTTTTT	CSAPERGASGELFF
-	TRBV7-2	TRBJ1-4	-	TGTGCCAGCAGCTTAAACGGCCCTAATGAAAAACTGTTTTTT	CASSLNGPNEKLFF
many	TRBV5-1	TRBJ2-1	-	TGCGCCAGCAGCCTACAGACTAGTACGCTTATGCAGTTCTTC	CASSLQTSTLMQFF
-	TRBV6-2/TRBV6-3	TRBJ2-7	-	TGTGCCACCCTGTCCACACGGAAAATCTACGAGCAGTACTTC	CATLSTRKIYEQYF
many	TRBV20-1	TRBJ1-1	-	TGCAGTGCTAGACTCCCTGGGGGGGCAAGCACTGAAGCTTTCTTT	CSARLPGGASTEAFF
many	TRBV7-2	TRBJ2-5	-	TGTGCCAGCAGCTTGTTCTCCGGGTTAGGGGAGACCCAGTACTTC	CASSLFSGLGETQYF
-	TRBV5-1	TRBJ2-1	-	TGCGCCAGCAGCTTGGCCTGGGGTAACGAGCAGTTCTTC	CASSLAWGNEQFF
many	TRBV7-2	TRBJ2-7	TRBD2	TGTGCCAGCAGCTTAGGCCTAGCGGCGTACGAGCAGTACTTC	CASSLGLAAYEQYF
-	TRBV5-1	TRBJ2-3	-	TGCGCCAGCGCCAGGTTGACCCTCACAGATACGCAGTATTTT	CASARLTLTDTQYF
many	TRBV6-2/TRBV6-3	TRBJ2-7	-	TGTGCCAGCAGTGAAACCTACGACCCGGTGGCGTACTTC	CASSETYDPVAYF
few	TRBV4-1	TRBJ1-5	-	TGCGCCAGCAGCCAAGAGGGATCCCAGTATAGCAATCAGCCCCAGCATTTT	CASSQEGSQYSNQPQHF
many	TRBV20-1	TRBJ2-1	TRBD2	TGCAGTGCTAGTAGCCTAGCGGGGAAACACTACAATGAGCAGTTCTTC	CSASSLAGKHYNEQFF
many	TRBV12-3/TRBV12-4	TRBJ2-2	-	TGTGCCAGCAGTCCCTTCGGCAACACCGGGGAGCTGTTTTTT	CASSPFGNTGELFF
many	TRBV24-1	TRBJ1-2	-	TGTGCCACCAGCCACAGACAAGGCTATGGCTACACCTTC	CATSHRQGYGYTF
many	TRBV3-1	TRBJ2-1	-	TGTGCCAGCAGCCCCGTTAGAGGGGCGAGGAATGAGCAGTTCTTC	CASSPVRGARNEQFF
many	TRBV20-1	TRBJ2-1	-	TGCAGTGCTAGAGATGTGACGGACCCAAGCTCCTACAATGAGCAGTTCTTC	CSARDVTDPSSYNEQFF
few	TRBV10-3	TRBJ2-2	-	TGTGCCATCAGTGATGCGAACACCGGGGAGCTGTTTTTT	CAISDANTGELFF
few	TRBV7-9	TRBJ1-4	TRBD1	TGTGCCAGCAGCCAGACCGGGACAGGGGTTGAAAAACTGTTTTTT	CASSQTGTGVEKLFF
many	TRBV7-2	TRBJ2-3	-	TGTGCCAGCGCGGAAGGGCCCCCAGATACGCAGTATTTT	CASAEGPPDTQYF
many	TRBV15	TRBJ2-5	-	TGTGCCACCAGCAGAGATCAGGGAAGCCAAGAGACCCAGTACTTC	CATSRDQGSQETQYF
many	TRBV11-3	TRBJ2-1	TRBD1	TGTGCCAGCAGCTCATTCGGACAGGGCGACTCCTACAATGAGCAGTTCTTC	CASSSFGQGDSYNEQFF
many	TRBV7-8	TRBJ2-1	TRBD1	TGTGCCAGCAGCTGGGGACAGGGAAACTATACCGCCTCCGTCAATGAGCAGTTCTTC	CASSWGQGNYTASVNEQFF
many	TRBV28	TRBJ2-7	-	TGTGCCAGCAGTTTGGTTCGCGAGCAGTACTTC	CASSLVREQYF
-	TRBV19	TRBJ1-2	TRBD1	TGTGCCAGTAACGACATCAGGGGGCTGGCTAACTATGGCTACACCTTC	CASNDIRGLANYGYTF
many	TRBV6-2/TRBV6-3	TRBJ2-1	TRBD1	TGTGCCAGCAGACCCCGATCCAGACAGGGAAAGATCGATGAGCAGTTCTTC	CASRPRSRQGKIDEQFF
many	TRBV15	TRBJ2-1	TRBD1	TGTGCCACCACCGCGGACAGGGGGCCGAATGAGCAGTTCTTC	CATTADRGPNEQFF
many	TRBV7-9	TRBJ2-7	TRBD2	TGTGCCAGCAGCTTAGAACTAGCGGGAGATTCCTACGAGCAGTACTTC	CASSLELAGDSYEQYF